These 4 T cell receptor beta chains share one sample of origin, sequenced in a study. TCRdb itself ran the RT-PCR reads through MiXCR, one entry per CDR3 protein. Here the sample spans about 680,000 distinct CDR3 sequences, 13% to 15% being singletons. The specimen sequenced was memory CD4+ T cells from blood. Receptor source: a female donor in good health, serving as a healthy control.

This clonotype has at least ten counts. J is TRBJ2-7 and V is TRBV7-2; 11 bases are shared with TRBD2. Germline CDR1 and CDR2: SGHTA and FQGNSA. V lost 6 bases and J lost 6; bases outside the gene matches: 10. The CDR3 spans 15 residues. The CDR3 reads CASSPYFLAGGEQYF. The CDR3 bases are TGTGCCAGCAGTCCCTATTTCCTAGCGGGAGGCGAGCAGTACTTC.

In this sample, this clonotype turned up a few times. The chain couples TRBV5-1 to TRBJ2-1, with 7 bases aligning to TRBD1. CDR1 is SGHRS and CDR2 is YFSETQ in the germline V gene. CDR3 length equals 15 residues. V trimming: 5 bases; J trimming: 3 bases; junction bases outside the gene matches: 8. As DNA, the CDR3 is TGCGCCAGCAGAGCCGGGGCAGGGGGCTACAATGAGCAGTTCTTC. Translation gives CASRAGAGGYNEQFF.

In its sample, this clonotype was seen many times. The chain carries TRBV12-3 or TRBV12-4 and TRBJ2-1, with TRBD2 matching 9 bases. The CDR3 has 15 residues. V trimming: 1 base; J trimming: 5 bases; junction bases outside the gene matches: 3. The chain's CDR3 is CASSLELAGHNEQFF. The CDR3 DNA reads TGTGCCAGCAGTTTAGAGCTAGCGGGACACAATGAGCAGTTCTTC.

The CDR3 reads CATKATGAYEQYF. DNA of the CDR3: TGTGCCACCAAGGCCACTGGCGCCTACGAGCAGTACTTC. The rearrangement uses TRBV12-3 or TRBV12-4 and TRBJ2-7, with D hard to call. The V end was cut by 10 bases, the J end by 2 bases, with 15 bases between. CDR3 length equals 13 residues.